The source of this T cell receptor (beta chain) is a study of beta chain features in type 1 diabetes. About the study: On cell yields, gender and age, patients and healthy donors were similar.

Reverse transcribing all isolated RNA meant expressed TCRB transcripts were sequenced. TCRdb keeps only in-frame clones here, not all; method: immunoSEQ multiplex PCR. The sample contains around 41,000 clones, about 68% of which appear only once. The study's findings and limits: Shorter TCRB CDR3s, moderately but significantly so, were found in Type 1 diabetes patients in all four CD4+ subsets. VDJ junctions from patients with type 1 diabetes contained fewer insertions and more deletions.

There are a few counts of this clone. Its specificity is unknown. Germline assignment: CDR1 MRHNA and CDR2 SNTAGT. The CDR3 covers 13 residues. V lost 2 bases to trimming and J lost 8 bases, with 10 bases between them. This rearrangement joins TRBV6-4 to TRBJ2-1; no clear D. This receptor was identified in a man aged 30 to 39 with type 1 diabetes. Some clones in this sample may be carry-over from other donors' samples. The sequencing input was Tregs from blood. CDR3 amino acids: CASSDLGGYEQFF. CDR3 DNA: TGTGCCAGCAGTGACCTTGGCGGTTATGAGCAGTTCTTC.